These 29 T cell receptor beta chains were sequenced from one sample in a study of cytomegalovirus exposure and HLA in healthy donors. Both 60 Vbeta primers and 13 Jbeta primers went into the PCR. Method: immunoSEQ multiplex PCR; TCRdb's copy keeps in-frame clones and lacks some. The sample shows 150,000 or so clones, 65% to 85% of them seen only once. The sample taken for sequencing was PBMCs. These receptors came from a woman aged 40-49 years in good health and CMV-seropositive.

The chain has TRBV6-5 and TRBJ1-4, with TRBD1 identical over 10 bases. V shed 5 bases and J 8 bases; nucleotides not matched to a gene: 5. Germline V CDR1 and CDR2: MNHEY, SVGAGI. CDR3 length: 14 residues. The CDR3 DNA sequence: TGTGCCAGCAGTCCCACGACAGGGGGCGAAAAACTGTTTTTT. Translated, it gives CASSPTTGGEKLFF.

The V call is TRBV29-1, the J call TRBJ2-7; TRBD2 aligns across 8 bases. Trimming removed 8 bases from V and 2 bases from J; junction bases left unmatched: 5. This CDR3 spans 12 amino acids. The germline V gene has CDR1 SQVTM and CDR2 ANQGSEA. The CDR3 DNA sequence: TGCAGCATAACTAGCGGTCCCTACGAGCAGTACTTC. Protein sequence: CSITSGPYEQYF.

This chain links TRBV5-1 with TRBJ2-7; 11 bases are shared with TRBD1. V was pared by 4 bases and J by 0 bases, with 3 bases of the junction left unmatched. This CDR3 spans 15 amino acids. Looked up from germline, CDR1 is SGHRS and CDR2 is YFSETQ. CDR3 DNA: TGCGCCAGCAGCCCCGGGACAGGGGGCTCCTACGAGCAGTACTTC. It is translated as CASSPGTGGSYEQYF. Complete variable domain (other parts from reference TRBV5-1 and TRBJ2-7): KAGVTQTPRYLIKTRGQQVTLSCSPISGHRSVSWYQQTPGQGLQFLFEYFSETQRNKGNFPGRFSGRQFSNSRSEMNVSTLELGDSALYLCASSPGTGGSYEQYFGPGTRLTVT.

The chain links TRBV7-9 to TRBJ1-5; the D is unclear. In germline, CDR1 is SEHNR, CDR2 FQNEAQ (reference sequence). V shed 3 bases and J shed 0 bases, with 3 bases lying between them. This CDR3 has 13 residues. CDR3 sequence reads: CASSFNSNQPQHF. The CDR3 bases are TGTGCCAGCAGCTTTAATAGCAATCAGCCCCAGCATTTT.

This chain links TRBV5-4 with TRBJ2-1; the D is unclear. Germline V gives CDR1 SGHNT, CDR2 YYREEE (reference sequence). The CDR3 covers 13 residues. The V end lost 3 bases, the J end lost 8 bases, and 12 bases lay between the germline ends. CDR3 residues: CASSSPARDEQFF. The CDR3 bases are TGTGCCAGCAGCTCCCCAGCTCGGGATGAGCAGTTCTTC.

This clone showed up just a few times. This chain connects TRBV6-5 to TRBJ1-1, with unresolved D. The V end was cut by 4 bases, the J end by 2 bases, with 11 bases between. The CDR3 totals 14 residues. Per germline, CDR1 MNHEY and CDR2 SVGAGI. In DNA, the CDR3 is TGTGCCAGCAGTTTCGGTAGAGGAAACACTGAAGCTTTCTTT. Translated: CASSFGRGNTEAFF.

The count of this clone is one. J is TRBJ1-1 and V is TRBV30; tentative D call: TRBD1 (6 bases). CDR3 length: 14 amino acids. The germline V and J ends were trimmed by 3 bases and 0 bases, with 11 bases remaining between them. Germline CDR1 and CDR2: GTSNPN and SVGIG (reference sequence). CDR3 loop: CAWRTGQLNTEAFF. The CDR3 bases are TGTGCCTGGAGGACTGGACAGTTGAACACTGAAGCTTTCTTT.

DNA for the CDR3: TGTGCCAGCAGCCCGGGCGGGAGTAGGCAGTACTTC. It specifies CASSPGGSRQYF. The chain couples TRBV5-6 to TRBJ2-5; 7 bases are shared with TRBD2. CDR3 length equals 12 residues. Germline lookup yields CDR1 SGHDT and CDR2 YYEEEE. Germline trimming cut 4 bases from V and 11 bases from J; bases unmatched to any gene: 8. The complete variable domain, with remaining parts taken from reference TRBV5-6 and TRBJ2-5, reads DAGVTQSPTHLIKTRGQQVTLRCSPKSGHDTVSWYQQALGQGPQFIFQYYEEEERQRGNFPDRFSGHQFPNYSSELNVNALLLGDSALYLCASSPGGSRQYFGPGTRLLVL.

The rearrangement joins TRBV5-4 to TRBJ2-1; D might be TRBD2 (6 bases). Germline V lookup: CDR1 SGHNT, CDR2 YYREEE (reference sequence). V lost 0 bases and J lost 5, with 9 bases in between. The length of the CDR3 is 14 residues. The CDR3, as DNA: TGTGCCAGCAGCTTGGACGGGAGAAACAATGAGCAGTTCTTC. This sequence encodes CASSLDGRNNEQFF. Filled out from reference TRBV5-4 and TRBJ2-1, the complete variable domain reads ETGVTQSPTHLIKTRGQQVTLRCSSQSGHNTVSWYQQALGQGPQFIFQYYREEENGRGNFPPRFSGLQFPNYSSELNVNALELDDSALYLCASSLDGRNNEQFFGPGTRLTVL.

The gene calls are TRBV7-9 and TRBJ1-5, with D perhaps matching TRBD1 (5 bases). With 5 bases removed from V and 4 bases from J, the gap between germline ends came to 18 bases. CDR3 length equals 16 residues. Germline V CDR1 and CDR2: SEHNR, FQNEAQ (reference sequence). The CDR3 region has the DNA TGTGCCAGCAGCCGCGCTGGGGGGGGGTCTAATCAGCCCCAGCATTTT. Translated: CASSRAGGGSNQPQHF.

The V call is TRBV29-1, the J call TRBJ2-7; D unresolved. The CDR3 contains 12 residues. Germline V lookup: CDR1 SQVTM, CDR2 ANQGSEA. V lost 5 bases to trimming and J lost 0 bases, with 8 bases between them. In nucleotides, the CDR3 is TGCAGCGTTATGTACAGCTCCTACGAGCAGTACTTC. It yields the protein CSVMYSSYEQYF.

The rearrangement joins TRBV11-2 to TRBJ2-7; D is perhaps TRBD2 (5 bases). The CDR3 is made up of 15 amino acids. The V end was cut by 5 bases, the J end by 0 bases, with 14 bases between. Germline V gives CDR1 SGHAT, CDR2 FQNNGV. CDR3 in DNA: TGTGCCAGCAGCCCATCGGCCAGCGGCTCCTACGAGCAGTACTTC. Its protein product is CASSPSASGSYEQYF.

This sequence joins TRBV20-1 and TRBJ2-5, with unresolved D. The CDR3 runs 11 residues. V gave up 1 base and J gave up 3 bases, with 3 bases separating them. CDR1 is DFQATT, CDR2 SNEGSKA, per germline (reference sequence). CDR3 sequence: CSARGEETQYF. The CDR3 bases are TGCAGTGCTAGAGGAGAAGAGACCCAGTACTTC.

This sequence joins TRBV5-1 and TRBJ1-5; D is unclear. Germline V gene data show CDR1 as SGHRS and CDR2 as YFSETQ. There are 12 residues in the CDR3. V was shortened by 4 bases and J by 2 bases, with 4 bases between the two germline ends. CDR3 protein: CASSQGNQPQHF. In nucleotides, the CDR3 is TGCGCCAGCAGCCAGGGCAATCAGCCCCAGCATTTT.

V usage is TRBV15 and J usage is TRBJ2-3; 8 positions match TRBD2. The V gene's germline CDR1 is LNHNV and CDR2 YYDKDF (reference sequence). The V gene end was trimmed by 5 bases and the J gene end by 4 bases; junction bases not matched to a gene: 14. This CDR3 has 17 amino acids. The CDR3 protein is CATSGFGRGRSSDTQYF. In DNA form, the CDR3 reads TGTGCCACCAGCGGCTTTGGGCGCGGGAGGTCCTCAGATACGCAGTATTTT.

The chain couples TRBV7-9 to TRBJ2-1, with 9 bases matching TRBD2. The CDR3 is 13 amino acids. V dropped 5 bases and J dropped 11; count of bases not matched to a gene: 7. Germline CDR1 reads SEHNR; CDR2 reads FQNEAQ (reference sequence). The DNA of the CDR3 is TGTGCCAGCAGCAGGACTAGCGCCTCCAAGCAGTTCTTC. This translates into CASSRTSASKQFF.

The genes are TRBV28 and TRBJ1-1; D not resolved. The ends were cut back, 5 bases at V and 3 bases at J, with 16 bases in the middle. CDR1 MDHEN and CDR2 SYDVKM come from the germline V gene. The CDR3 spans 15 residues. CDR3 residues: CASSTPREIYTEAFF. For the CDR3, the DNA is TGTGCCAGCAGTACCCCCCGGGAGATCTACACTGAAGCTTTCTTT.

In DNA form, the CDR3 reads TGCGCCAGCAGCCCCGGTGGCGGAACCTACGAGCAGTACTTC. This translates into CASSPGGGTYEQYF. This chain connects TRBV4-1 to TRBJ2-7; D is undetermined. The CDR3 contains 14 residues. The V and J ends lost 4 bases and 2 bases respectively, with 12 bases between them. Germline values: CDR1 MGHRA, CDR2 YSYEKL.

The chain employs TRBV4-2 and TRBJ2-7, with D possibly being TRBD1 (5 bases). The CDR3 is 15 residues long. The germline V gene encodes CDR1 LGHNA and CDR2 YNFKEQ. Trimming stripped 0 bases from V and 7 bases from J, with 16 bases between. Here the CDR3 reads CASSQDLGTGLEQYF. DNA of the CDR3: TGTGCCAGCAGCCAAGACCTTGGCACAGGCCTGGAGCAGTACTTC.

This chain uses TRBV6-6 with TRBJ2-7; D is possibly TRBD1 (5 bases). With 2 bases removed from V and 5 bases from J, the gap between germline ends came to 13 bases. Germline loops: CDR1 MNHNY, CDR2 SVGAGI (reference sequence). The CDR3 is 14 residues long. The CDR3 region is CASSYQGPRDEQYF. In nucleotides, the CDR3 is TGTGCCAGCAGTTACCAGGGCCCCAGAGACGAGCAGTACTTC.

The chain uses TRBV13 and TRBJ2-3; D ambiguous. V was shortened by 6 bases and J by 1 base, with 11 bases between the two germline ends. The CDR3 covers 14 residues. Germline V gene lookup returns CDR1 PRHDT and CDR2 FYEKMQ (reference sequence). As DNA, the CDR3 is TGTGCCAGCAGTATACGAGAAGGCACAGATACGCAGTATTTT. Translating it yields CASSIREGTDTQYF.

The chain uses TRBV4-1 and TRBJ2-1; TRBD2 aligns across 10 bases. Per the germline V gene, CDR1 is MGHRA and CDR2 is YSYEKL. The CDR3 spans 18 residues. With V trimmed by 1 base and J by 1 base, 7 bases remained unmatched. As DNA, the CDR3 is TGCGCCAGCAGCCAAGGGGCTAGCGGGAGTAATTCCTACAATGAGCAGTTCTTC. It codes for CASSQGASGSNSYNEQFF.

This chain uses TRBV5-1 with TRBJ2-1; 11 nucleotides align to TRBD2. The CDR3 spans 16 residues. J gave up 4 bases and V 2 bases, and 5 bases lay outside the gene matches. Germline V gene sequence: CDR1 SGHRS, CDR2 YFSETQ. The CDR3 is CASSLMTSGTYNEQFF. The CDR3 bases are TGCGCCAGCAGCTTAATGACTAGCGGGACATACAATGAGCAGTTCTTC.

The chain employs TRBV6-5 and TRBJ2-7, with 10 bases aligning to TRBD1. V lost 5 bases to trimming and J lost 3 bases; unmatched junction nucleotides: 4. CDR1 and CDR2 from the germline V gene are MNHEY and SVGAGI. CDR3 size: 14 residues. CDR3 sequence: CASSLRDRGYEQYF. The CDR3 nucleotides read TGTGCCAGCAGTCTCCGGGACAGGGGCTACGAGCAGTACTTC.

The genes are TRBV11-2 and TRBJ1-1; no firm D call. The CDR3 is made up of 13 amino acids. The germline CDR1 and CDR2 sequences are SGHAT and FQNNGV. Trimming stripped 1 base from V and 1 base from J, with 4 bases between. CDR3 region: CASSLVRNTEAFF. CDR3 sequence (DNA): TGTGCCAGCAGCTTAGTCAGGAACACTGAAGCTTTCTTT.

This chain connects TRBV11-3 to TRBJ2-2; 11 bases match TRBD2. Germline V lookup: CDR1 SGHNT, CDR2 YENEEA. Trimming cost V 1 base and J 8 bases; bases outside gene matches: 6. This CDR3 spans 16 amino acids. CDR3: CASSLALAGVIGELFF. The CDR3 DNA sequence: TGTGCCAGCAGCTTAGCACTAGCGGGAGTGATTGGGGAGCTGTTTTTT.

The chain couples TRBV6-5 to TRBJ2-3, with 7 bases lining up with TRBD1. Per germline, CDR1 MNHEY and CDR2 SVGAGI. The CDR3 is 14 residues long. V trimming: 4 bases; J trimming: 2 bases; junction bases outside the gene matches: 3. CDR3 nucleotide sequence: TGTGCCAGCAGTTCCGACAGGGACACAGATACGCAGTATTTT. This codes for CASSSDRDTDTQYF.

The CDR3 sequence is CASSVETGEAFF. CDR3 nucleotides: TGTGCCAGCAGCGTAGAGACAGGGGAGGCTTTCTTT. The chain carries TRBV9 and TRBJ1-1; TRBD1 aligns across 8 bases. The germline gives CDR1 SGDLS, CDR2 YYNGEE. The V and J ends lost 0 bases and 11 bases, in that order; junction bases with no gene match: 3. This CDR3 contains 12 residues.

This sequence joins TRBV2 and TRBJ1-5; D call uncertain. V shed 6 bases and J shed 9 bases, with 18 bases lying between them. Germline V gene sequence: CDR1 SNHLY, CDR2 FYNNEI. CDR3 length: 14 residues. CDR3 amino acids: CASRRGEENRPQHF. The CDR3 region has the DNA TGTGCCAGCAGGCGGGGTGAGGAAAACCGGCCCCAGCATTTT.